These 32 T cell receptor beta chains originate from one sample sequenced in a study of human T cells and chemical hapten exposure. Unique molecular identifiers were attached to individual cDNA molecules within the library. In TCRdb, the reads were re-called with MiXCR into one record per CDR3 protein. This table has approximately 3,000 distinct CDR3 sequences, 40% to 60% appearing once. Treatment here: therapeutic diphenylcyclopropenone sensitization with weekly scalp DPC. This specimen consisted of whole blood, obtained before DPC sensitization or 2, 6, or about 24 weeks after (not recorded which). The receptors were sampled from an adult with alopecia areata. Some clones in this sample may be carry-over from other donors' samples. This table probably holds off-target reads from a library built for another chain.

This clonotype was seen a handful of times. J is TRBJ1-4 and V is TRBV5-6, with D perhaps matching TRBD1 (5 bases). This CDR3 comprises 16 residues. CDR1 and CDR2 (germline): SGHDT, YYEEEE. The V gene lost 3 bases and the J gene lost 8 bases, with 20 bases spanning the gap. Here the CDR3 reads CASSWKGRGDGEKLFF. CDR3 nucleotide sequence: TGTGCCAGCAGCTGGAAAGGACGGGGCGACGGAGAAAAACTGTTTTTT.

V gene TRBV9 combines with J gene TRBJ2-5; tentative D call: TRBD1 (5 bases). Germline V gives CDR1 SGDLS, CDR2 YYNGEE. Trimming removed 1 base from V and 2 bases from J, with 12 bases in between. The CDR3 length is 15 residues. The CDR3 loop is CASSVLPDRQETQYF. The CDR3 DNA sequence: TGTGCCAGCAGCGTACTTCCTGACAGACAAGAGACCCAGTACTTC.

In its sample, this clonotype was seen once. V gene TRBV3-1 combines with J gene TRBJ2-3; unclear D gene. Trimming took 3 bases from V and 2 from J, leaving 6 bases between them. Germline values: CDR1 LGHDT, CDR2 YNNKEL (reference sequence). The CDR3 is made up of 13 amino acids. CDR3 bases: TGTGCCAGCAGCCAGGAAAACACAGATACGCAGTATTTT. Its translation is CASSQENTDTQYF.

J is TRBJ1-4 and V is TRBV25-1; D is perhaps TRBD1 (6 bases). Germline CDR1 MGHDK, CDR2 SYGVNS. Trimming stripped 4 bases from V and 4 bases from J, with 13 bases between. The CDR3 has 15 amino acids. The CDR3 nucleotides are TGTGCCAGCAGTGCAGCCCAGGGGAATAATGAAAAACTGTTTTTT. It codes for CASSAAQGNNEKLFF.

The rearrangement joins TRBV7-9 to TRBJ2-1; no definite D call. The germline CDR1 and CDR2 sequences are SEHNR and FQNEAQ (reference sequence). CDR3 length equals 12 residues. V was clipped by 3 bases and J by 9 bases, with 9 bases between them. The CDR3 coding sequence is TGTGCCAGCAGCTTTCCAGACGGTGAGCAGTTCTTC. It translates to CASSFPDGEQFF.

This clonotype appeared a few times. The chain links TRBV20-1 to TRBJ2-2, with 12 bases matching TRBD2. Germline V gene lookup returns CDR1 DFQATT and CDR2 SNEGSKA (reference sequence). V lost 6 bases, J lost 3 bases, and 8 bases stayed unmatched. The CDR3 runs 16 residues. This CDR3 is CSARRLAGDDTGELFF. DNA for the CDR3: TGCAGTGCCCGAAGACTAGCGGGGGACGACACCGGGGAGCTGTTTTTT.

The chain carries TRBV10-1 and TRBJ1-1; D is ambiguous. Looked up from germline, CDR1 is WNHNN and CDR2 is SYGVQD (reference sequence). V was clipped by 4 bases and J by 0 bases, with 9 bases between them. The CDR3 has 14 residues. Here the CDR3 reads CASSGSSMNTEAFF. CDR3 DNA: TGCGCCAGCAGTGGTAGCAGTATGAACACTGAAGCTTTCTTT.

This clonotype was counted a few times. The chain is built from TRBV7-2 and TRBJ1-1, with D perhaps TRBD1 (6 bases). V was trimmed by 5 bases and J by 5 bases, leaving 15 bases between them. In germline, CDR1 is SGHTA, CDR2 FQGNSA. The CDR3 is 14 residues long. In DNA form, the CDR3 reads TGTGCCAGCAGCCCACAGGGCGGGTTAACTGAAGCTTTCTTT. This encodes CASSPQGGLTEAFF.

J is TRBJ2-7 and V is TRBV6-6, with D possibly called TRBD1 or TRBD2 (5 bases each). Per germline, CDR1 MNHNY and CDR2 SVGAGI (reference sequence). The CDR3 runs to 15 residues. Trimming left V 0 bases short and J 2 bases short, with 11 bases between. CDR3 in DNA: TGTGCCAGCAGTTACTCGAGGGACCCGACCTACGAGCAGTACTTC. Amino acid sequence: CASSYSRDPTYEQYF.

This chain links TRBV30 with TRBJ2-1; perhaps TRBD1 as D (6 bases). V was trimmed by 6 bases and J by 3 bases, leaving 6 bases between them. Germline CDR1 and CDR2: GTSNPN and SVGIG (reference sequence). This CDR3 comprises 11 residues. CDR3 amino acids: CACRGYNEQFF. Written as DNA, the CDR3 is TGTGCCTGCAGGGGCTACAATGAGCAGTTCTTC.

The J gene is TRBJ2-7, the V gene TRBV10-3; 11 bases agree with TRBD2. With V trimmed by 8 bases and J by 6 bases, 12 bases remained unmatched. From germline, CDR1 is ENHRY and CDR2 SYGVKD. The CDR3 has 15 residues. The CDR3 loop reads CAIQTSGDRGPEQYF. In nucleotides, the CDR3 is TGTGCCATCCAGACTAGCGGGGATCGTGGGCCCGAGCAGTACTTC.

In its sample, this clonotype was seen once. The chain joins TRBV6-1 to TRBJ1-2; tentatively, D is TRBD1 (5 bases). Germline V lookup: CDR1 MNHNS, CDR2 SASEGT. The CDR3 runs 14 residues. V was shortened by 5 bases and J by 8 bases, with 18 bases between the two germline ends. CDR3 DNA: TGTGCCAGCAGTTGGAGGGTAGGGGAGAACGGCTACACCTTC. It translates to CASSWRVGENGYTF.

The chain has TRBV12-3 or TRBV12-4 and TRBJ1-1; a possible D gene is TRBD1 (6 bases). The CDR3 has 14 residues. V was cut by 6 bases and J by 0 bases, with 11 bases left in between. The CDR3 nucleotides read TGTGCCAGCAGCACAGGGATAGTGAACACTGAAGCTTTCTTT. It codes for CASSTGIVNTEAFF.

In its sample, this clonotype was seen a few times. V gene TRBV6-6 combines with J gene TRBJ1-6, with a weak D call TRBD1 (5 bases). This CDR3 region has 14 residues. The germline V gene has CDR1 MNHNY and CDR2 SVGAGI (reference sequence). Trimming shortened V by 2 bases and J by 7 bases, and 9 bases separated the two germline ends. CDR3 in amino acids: CASSYGGGNSPLHF. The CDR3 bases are TGTGCCAGCAGTTACGGTGGGGGAAATTCACCCCTCCACTTT.

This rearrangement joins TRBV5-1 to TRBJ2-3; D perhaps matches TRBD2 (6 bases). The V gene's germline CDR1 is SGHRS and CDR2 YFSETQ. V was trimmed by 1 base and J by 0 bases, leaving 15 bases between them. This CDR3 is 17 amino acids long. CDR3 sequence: CASSLFSVAGSTDTQYF. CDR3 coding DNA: TGCGCCAGCAGCTTGTTTTCCGTGGCGGGGAGCACAGATACGCAGTATTTT.

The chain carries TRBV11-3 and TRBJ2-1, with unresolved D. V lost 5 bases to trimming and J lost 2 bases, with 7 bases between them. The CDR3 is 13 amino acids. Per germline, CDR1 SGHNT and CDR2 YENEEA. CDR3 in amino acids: CASSVTPYNEQFF. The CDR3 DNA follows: TGTGCCAGCAGCGTAACCCCCTACAATGAGCAGTTCTTC.

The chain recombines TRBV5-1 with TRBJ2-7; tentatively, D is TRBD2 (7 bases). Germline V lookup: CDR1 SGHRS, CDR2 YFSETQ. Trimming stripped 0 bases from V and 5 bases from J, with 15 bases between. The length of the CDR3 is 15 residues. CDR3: CASSLVEGGRHEQYF. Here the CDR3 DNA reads TGCGCCAGCAGCTTGGTAGAGGGGGGGCGCCACGAGCAGTACTTC.

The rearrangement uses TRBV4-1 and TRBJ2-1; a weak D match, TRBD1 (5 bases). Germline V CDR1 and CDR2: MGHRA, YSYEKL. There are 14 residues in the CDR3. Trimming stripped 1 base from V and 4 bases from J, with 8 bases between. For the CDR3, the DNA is TGCGCCAGCAGCCAAGTAGGGGAATACAATGAGCAGTTCTTC. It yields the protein CASSQVGEYNEQFF.

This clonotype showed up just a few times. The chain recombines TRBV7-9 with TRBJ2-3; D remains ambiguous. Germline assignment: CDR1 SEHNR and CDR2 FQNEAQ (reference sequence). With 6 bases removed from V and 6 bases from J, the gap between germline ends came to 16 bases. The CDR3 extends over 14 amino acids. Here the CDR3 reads CASSYDPLFDTQYF. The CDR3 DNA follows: TGTGCCAGCAGTTACGACCCGCTTTTTGATACGCAGTATTTT.

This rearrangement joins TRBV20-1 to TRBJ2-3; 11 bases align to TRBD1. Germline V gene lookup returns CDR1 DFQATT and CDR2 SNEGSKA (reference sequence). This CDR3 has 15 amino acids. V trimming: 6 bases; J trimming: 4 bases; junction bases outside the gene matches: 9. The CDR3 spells CSARGQGARADTQYF. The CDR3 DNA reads TGCAGTGCCCGAGGACAGGGGGCACGGGCAGATACGCAGTATTTT.

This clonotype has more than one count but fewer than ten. Here the CDR3 reads CASSPPAPLSETQYF. CDR3 DNA: TGTGCCAGCTCACCGCCGGCTCCTCTTTCAGAGACCCAGTACTTC. V gene TRBV18 combines with J gene TRBJ2-5; D ambiguous. The V end lost 3 bases, the J end lost 4 bases, and 15 bases lay between the germline ends. Looked up from germline, CDR1 is KGHSH and CDR2 is LQKENI. The CDR3 has 15 residues. Full variable domain (outside the CDR3, taken from reference TRBV18 and TRBJ2-5): NAGVMQNPRHLVRRRGQEARLRCSPMKGHSHVYWYRQLPEEGLKFMVYLQKENIIDESGMPKERFSAEFPKEGPSILRIQQVVRGDSAAYFCASSPPAPLSETQYFGPGTRLLVL.

CDR3 nucleotides: TGCGCCAGCGCCCTCAGCGGGGCACTCAACACAGATACGCAGTATTTT. Translating gives CASALSGALNTDTQYF. The chain links TRBV5-1 to TRBJ2-3; 7 nucleotides line up with TRBD2. The CDR3 consists of 16 residues. CDR1 SGHRS and CDR2 YFSETQ come from the germline V gene. V was clipped by 7 bases and J by 2 bases; unmatched bases: 13.

In DNA form, the CDR3 reads TGCAGCGTTGAAGATCCCACAGATACGCAGTATTTT. This sequence encodes CSVEDPTDTQYF. The V call is TRBV29-1, the J call TRBJ2-3; D is uncertain. The CDR3 is 12 residues long. Trimming removed 0 bases from V and 2 bases from J, with 3 bases in between. Germline loops: CDR1 SQVTM, CDR2 ANQGSEA.

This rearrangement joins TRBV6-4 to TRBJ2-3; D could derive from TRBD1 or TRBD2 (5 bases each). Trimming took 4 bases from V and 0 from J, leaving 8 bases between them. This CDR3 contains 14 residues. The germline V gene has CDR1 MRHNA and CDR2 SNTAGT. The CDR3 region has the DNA TGTGCCAGCAGTGGGGACCCTAGCACAGATACGCAGTATTTT. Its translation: CASSGDPSTDTQYF.

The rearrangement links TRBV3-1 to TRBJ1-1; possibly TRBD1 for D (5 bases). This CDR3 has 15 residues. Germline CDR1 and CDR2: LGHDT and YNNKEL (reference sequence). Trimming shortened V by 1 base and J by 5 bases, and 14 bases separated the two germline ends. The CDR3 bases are TGTGCCAGCAGCCAAGGGGACTCAGGGTGGACTGAAGCTTTCTTT. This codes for CASSQGDSGWTEAFF.

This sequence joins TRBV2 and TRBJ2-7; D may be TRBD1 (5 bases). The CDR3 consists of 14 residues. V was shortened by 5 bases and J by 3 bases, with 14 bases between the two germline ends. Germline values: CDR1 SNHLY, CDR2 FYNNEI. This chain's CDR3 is CASSFVRGGYEQYF. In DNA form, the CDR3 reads TGTGCCAGCAGTTTCGTAAGGGGCGGCTACGAGCAGTACTTC.

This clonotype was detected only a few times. The CDR3 DNA follows: TGTGCCAGCAGTTACTCTACTAGCGGGGCATACAATGAGCAGTTCTTC. The encoded protein is CASSYSTSGAYNEQFF. The V gene is TRBV6-6, the J gene TRBJ2-1; 10 bases line up with TRBD2. Germline values: CDR1 MNHNY, CDR2 SVGAGI (reference sequence). The junction had 3 bases not matched to a gene; V was cut back by 0 bases and J by 4 bases. CDR3 length: 16 residues.

The CDR3 region has the DNA TGTGCCAGCAGTCCCAACGCTGATACGCAGTATTTT. Translating gives CASSPNADTQYF. The chain couples TRBV6-5 to TRBJ2-3; D not resolved. CDR1 and CDR2 from the germline V gene are MNHEY and SVGAGI. The CDR3 spans 12 residues. V lost 5 bases and J lost 6, with 9 bases in between.

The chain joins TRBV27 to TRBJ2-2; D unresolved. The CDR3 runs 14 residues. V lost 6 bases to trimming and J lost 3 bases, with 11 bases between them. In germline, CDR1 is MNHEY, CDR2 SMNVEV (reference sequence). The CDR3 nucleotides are TGTGCCAGCAGGGGCAGGCTAGACACCGGGGAGCTGTTTTTT. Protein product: CASRGRLDTGELFF.

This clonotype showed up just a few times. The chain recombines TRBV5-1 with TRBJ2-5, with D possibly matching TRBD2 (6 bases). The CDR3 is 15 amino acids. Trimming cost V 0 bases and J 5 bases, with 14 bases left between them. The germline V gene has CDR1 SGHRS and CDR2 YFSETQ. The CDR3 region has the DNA TGCGCCAGCAGCTTGGCTCAGGGAGGAAAGGAGACCCAGTACTTC. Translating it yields CASSLAQGGKETQYF.

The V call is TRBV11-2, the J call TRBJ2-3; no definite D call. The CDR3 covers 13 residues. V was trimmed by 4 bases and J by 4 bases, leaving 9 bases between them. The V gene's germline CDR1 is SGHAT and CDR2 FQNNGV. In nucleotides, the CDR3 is TGTGCCAGCAGCTGGACCAAACCAGATACGCAGTATTTT. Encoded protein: CASSWTKPDTQYF.

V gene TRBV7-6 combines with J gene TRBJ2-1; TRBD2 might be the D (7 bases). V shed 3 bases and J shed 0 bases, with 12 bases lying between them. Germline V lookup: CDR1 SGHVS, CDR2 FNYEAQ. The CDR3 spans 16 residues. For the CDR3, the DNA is TGTGCCAGCAGCTTGGAGGGGGGGCCCTCCTACAATGAGCAGTTCTTC. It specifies CASSLEGGPSYNEQFF.